This T cell receptor (beta chain) was observed in a study of cytomegalovirus exposure and HLA in healthy donors. At the level of the study: Later analysis reported that the approximately 120 validation repertoires shared the platform of the 650 to 700 first-cohort repertoires. Findings and caveats of the study: The tendency of first-cohort TCR clusters to co-occur in the roughly 130 validation repertoires was the finding of a later analysis. Usually a TCR sequence was rare, but some public TCRs were found in many donors.

Produced via immunoSEQ multiplex PCR; TCRdb's table is partial and in-frame only. The table records more than 95,000 clones, 70% to 90% of them present only once. About this clone: The antigen is undetermined.

This sequence was found in a man between 18 and 35 years old in good health and CMV-seropositive. The sample taken for sequencing was PBMCs.

In nucleotides, the CDR3 is TGCAGCGTTGAAATAGCAGGGACTAATGAAAAACTGTTTTTT. It codes for CSVEIAGTNEKLFF. The chain recombines TRBV29-1 with TRBJ1-4; D is possibly TRBD1 (5 bases). V was trimmed by 2 bases and J by 2 bases, leaving 9 bases between them. This CDR3 has 14 amino acids. Per the germline V gene, CDR1 is SQVTM and CDR2 is ANQGSEA.